A single sample is the source of the 8 T cell receptor beta chains below, sequenced in a study of blood T cell repertoires in COVID-19. TCRdb's table, derived via immunoSEQ multiplex PCR, lists solely in-frame clones and lacks some. The sample shows about 140,000 clones, 85% to 90% of them seen only once. Sequencing was performed on peripheral blood. The receptors come from a man in his fifties or sixties with active or convalescent COVID-19.

This chain joins TRBV5-1 and TRBJ1-5; perhaps TRBD1 as D (5 bases). This CDR3 contains 14 residues. V lost 4 bases to trimming and J lost 7 bases, with 15 bases between them. Germline-derived CDR1 and CDR2 are SGHRS and YFSETQ. The DNA of the CDR3 is TGCGCCAGCAGCCGTGGGACTGGGGAACAGCCCCAGCATTTT. Protein sequence: CASSRGTGEQPQHF.

The chain uses TRBV6-6 and TRBJ1-1; 7 nucleotides match TRBD1. The germline V gene has CDR1 MNHNY and CDR2 SVGAGI (reference sequence). The CDR3 is made up of 13 amino acids. V shed 6 bases and J 6 bases; nucleotides not matched to a gene: 7. The CDR3 DNA reads as TGTGCCAGCAGATCGACAGGGTGGCCTGAAGCTTTCTTT. It is translated as CASRSTGWPEAFF.

The chain recombines TRBV27 with TRBJ2-5, with D perhaps TRBD2 (5 bases). Trimming took off 4 bases at V and 2 bases at J, with 14 bases between the two ends. The length of the CDR3 is 15 residues. CDR1 MNHEY and CDR2 SMNVEV come from the germline V gene (reference sequence). The CDR3 sequence is CASSSPGTAQETQYF. The CDR3 bases are TGTGCCAGCAGTTCCCCGGGAACAGCACAAGAGACCCAGTACTTC.

The V call is TRBV9, the J call TRBJ1-2; 8 bases are shared with TRBD1. This CDR3 has 14 amino acids. The junction had 4 bases not matched to a gene; V was cut back by 4 bases and J by 2 bases. Germline loops: CDR1 SGDLS, CDR2 YYNGEE. The DNA for the CDR3 is TGTGCCAGCAGCCCCTGGACAGGGAACTATGGCTACACCTTC. This translates into CASSPWTGNYGYTF.

J is TRBJ1-6 and V is TRBV5-4; D is unclear. The V end was cut by 0 bases, the J end by 10 bases, with 5 bases between. Germline assignment: CDR1 SGHNT and CDR2 YYREEE (reference sequence). The CDR3 has 12 amino acids. DNA for the CDR3: TGTGCCAGCAGCTTGGACAGATCACCCCTCCACTTT. Protein: CASSLDRSPLHF.

The CDR3: CSVEPRTSGSNEQFF. In DNA, the CDR3 is TGCAGCGTTGAACCCCGGACTAGCGGGAGCAATGAGCAGTTCTTC. The rearrangement joins TRBV29-1 to TRBJ2-1, with 13 bases aligning to TRBD2. Losses at the gene ends were 2 bases for V and 6 bases for J; bases not matched to a gene: 4. From germline, CDR1 is SQVTM and CDR2 ANQGSEA. The CDR3 runs to 15 residues.

The V call is TRBV28, the J call TRBJ2-7; tentative D call: TRBD1 (5 bases). Germline CDR1 is MDHEN and CDR2 is SYDVKM. The CDR3 loop spans 11 amino acids. Trimming left V 2 bases short and J 6 bases short, with 5 bases between. CDR3 protein: CASSLQGEQYF. For the CDR3, the DNA is TGTGCCAGCAGTTTACAGGGCGAGCAGTACTTC. Drawing the rest from reference TRBV28 and TRBJ2-7, the complete variable domain is DVKVTQSSRYLVKRTGEKVFLECVQDMDHENMFWYRQDPGLGLRLIYFSYDVKMKEKGDIPEGYSVSREKKERFSLILESASTNQTSMYLCASSLQGEQYFGPGTRLTVT.

The chain carries TRBV21-1 and TRBJ2-2; the tabulated D call, TRBD1, remains unverified against the DNA. TRBV21-1 is recorded as a pseudogene. The CDR3 has 15 residues. The CDR3 loop reads CASRLPGGRTGELFF. The CDR3 nucleotides read TGTGCCAGCAGGCTCCCAGGGGGCCGAACCGGGGAGCTGTTTTTT.